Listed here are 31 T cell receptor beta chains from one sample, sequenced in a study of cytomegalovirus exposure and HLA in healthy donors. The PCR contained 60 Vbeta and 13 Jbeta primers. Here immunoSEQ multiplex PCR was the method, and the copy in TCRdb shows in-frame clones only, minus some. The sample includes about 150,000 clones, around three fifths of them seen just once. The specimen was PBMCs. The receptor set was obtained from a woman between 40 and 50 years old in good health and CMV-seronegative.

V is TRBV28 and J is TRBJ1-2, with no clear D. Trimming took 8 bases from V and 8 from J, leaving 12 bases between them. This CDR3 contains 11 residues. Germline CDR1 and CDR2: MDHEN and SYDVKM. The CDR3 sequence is CASGSNGGYTF. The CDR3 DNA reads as TGTGCCAGCGGATCCAACGGGGGCTACACCTTC.

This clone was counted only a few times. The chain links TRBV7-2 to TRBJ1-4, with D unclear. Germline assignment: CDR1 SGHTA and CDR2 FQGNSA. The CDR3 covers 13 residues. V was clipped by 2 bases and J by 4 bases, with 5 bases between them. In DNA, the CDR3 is TGTGCCAGCAGCTTACGAGTTAATGAAAAACTGTTTTTT. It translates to CASSLRVNEKLFF.

The CDR3 sequence: CASSSQADYEQYF. As DNA, the CDR3 is TGCGCCAGCAGCTCACAGGCGGACTACGAGCAGTACTTC. The rearrangement uses TRBV4-1 and TRBJ2-7, with D maybe TRBD1 (5 bases). The V end was cut by 5 bases, the J end by 3 bases, with 11 bases between. This CDR3 spans 13 amino acids. The V gene's germline CDR1 is MGHRA and CDR2 YSYEKL.

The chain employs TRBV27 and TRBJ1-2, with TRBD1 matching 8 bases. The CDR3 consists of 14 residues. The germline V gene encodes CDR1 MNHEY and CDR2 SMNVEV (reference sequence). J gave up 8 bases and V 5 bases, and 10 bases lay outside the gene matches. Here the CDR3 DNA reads TGTGCCAGCAGTCCAGCCCGGGACAGGCCCGGCTACACCTTC. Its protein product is CASSPARDRPGYTF.

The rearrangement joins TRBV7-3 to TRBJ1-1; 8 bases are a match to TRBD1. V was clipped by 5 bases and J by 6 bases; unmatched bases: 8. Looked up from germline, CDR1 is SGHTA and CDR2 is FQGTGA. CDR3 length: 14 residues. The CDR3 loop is CASSRAGQDSEAFF. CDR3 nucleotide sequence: TGTGCCAGCAGCAGAGCGGGACAGGACTCTGAAGCTTTCTTT.

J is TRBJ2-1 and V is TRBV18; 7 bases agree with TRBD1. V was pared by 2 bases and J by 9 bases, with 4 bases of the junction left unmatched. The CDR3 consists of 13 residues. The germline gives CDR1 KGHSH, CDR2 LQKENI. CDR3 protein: CASSPKGASEQFF. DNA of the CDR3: TGTGCCAGCTCACCAAAGGGGGCAAGTGAGCAGTTCTTC.

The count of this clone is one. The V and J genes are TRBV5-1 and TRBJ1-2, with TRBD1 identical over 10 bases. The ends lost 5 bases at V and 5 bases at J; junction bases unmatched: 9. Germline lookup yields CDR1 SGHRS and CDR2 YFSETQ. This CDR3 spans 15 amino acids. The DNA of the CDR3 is TGCGCCAGCAGTCGAGGGGACAGGGGTCTTTATGGCTACACCTTC. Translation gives CASSRGDRGLYGYTF.

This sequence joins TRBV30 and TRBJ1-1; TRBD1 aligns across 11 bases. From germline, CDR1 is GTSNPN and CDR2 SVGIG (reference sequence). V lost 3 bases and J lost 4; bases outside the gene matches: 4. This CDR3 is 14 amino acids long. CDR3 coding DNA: TGTGCCTGGAGGACGGGACAGGGGGTCACTGAAGCTTTCTTT. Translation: CAWRTGQGVTEAFF.

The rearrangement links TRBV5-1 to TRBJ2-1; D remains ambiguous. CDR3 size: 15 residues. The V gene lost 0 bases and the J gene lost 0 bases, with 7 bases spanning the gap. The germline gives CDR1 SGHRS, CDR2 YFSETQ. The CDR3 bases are TGCGCCAGCAGCTTGGATGCAGTCTCCTACAATGAGCAGTTCTTC. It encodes CASSLDAVSYNEQFF. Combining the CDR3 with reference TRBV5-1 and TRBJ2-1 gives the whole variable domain KAGVTQTPRYLIKTRGQQVTLSCSPISGHRSVSWYQQTPGQGLQFLFEYFSETQRNKGNFPGRFSGRQFSNSRSEMNVSTLELGDSALYLCASSLDAVSYNEQFFGPGTRLTVL.

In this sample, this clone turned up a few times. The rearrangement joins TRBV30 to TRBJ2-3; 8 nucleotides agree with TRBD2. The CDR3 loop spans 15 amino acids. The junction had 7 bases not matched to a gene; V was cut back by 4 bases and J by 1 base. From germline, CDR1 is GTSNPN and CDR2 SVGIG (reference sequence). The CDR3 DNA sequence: TGTGCCTGGAAGAGAGGGCGGGGGGGCACAGATACGCAGTATTTT. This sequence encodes CAWKRGRGGTDTQYF. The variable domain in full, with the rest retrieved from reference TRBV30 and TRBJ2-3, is SQTIHQWPATLVQPVGSPLSLECTVEGTSNPNLYWYRQAAGRGLQLLFYSVGIGQISSEVPQNLSASRPQDRQFILSSKKLLLSDSGFYLCAWKRGRGGTDTQYFGPGTRLTVL.

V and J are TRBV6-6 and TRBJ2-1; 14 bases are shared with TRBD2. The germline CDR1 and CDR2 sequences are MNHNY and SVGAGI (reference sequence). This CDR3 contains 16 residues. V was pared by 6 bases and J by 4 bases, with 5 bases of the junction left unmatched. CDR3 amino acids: CASSAGLAGVYNEQFF. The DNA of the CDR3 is TGTGCCAGCAGCGCGGGACTAGCGGGGGTTTACAATGAGCAGTTCTTC.

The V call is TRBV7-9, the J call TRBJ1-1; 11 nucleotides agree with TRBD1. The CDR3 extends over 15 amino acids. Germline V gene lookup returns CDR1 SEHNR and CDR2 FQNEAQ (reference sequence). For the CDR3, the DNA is TGTACTTACCGGGGGACAGGGGGAGTGAACACTGAAGCTTTCTTT. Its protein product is CTYRGTGGVNTEAFF.

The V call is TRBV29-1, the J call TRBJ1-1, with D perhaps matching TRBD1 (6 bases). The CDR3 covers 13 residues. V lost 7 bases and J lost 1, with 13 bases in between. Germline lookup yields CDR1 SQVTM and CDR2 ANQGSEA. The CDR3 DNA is TGCAGCGGCCGCCGGGACAAGAACACTGAAGCTTTCTTT. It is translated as CSGRRDKNTEAFF.

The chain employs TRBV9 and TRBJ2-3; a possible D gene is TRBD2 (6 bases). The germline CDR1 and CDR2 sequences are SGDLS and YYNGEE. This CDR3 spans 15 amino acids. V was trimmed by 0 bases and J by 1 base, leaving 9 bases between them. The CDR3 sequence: CASSVEGGGTDTQYF. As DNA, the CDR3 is TGTGCCAGCAGCGTAGAAGGCGGGGGCACAGATACGCAGTATTTT.

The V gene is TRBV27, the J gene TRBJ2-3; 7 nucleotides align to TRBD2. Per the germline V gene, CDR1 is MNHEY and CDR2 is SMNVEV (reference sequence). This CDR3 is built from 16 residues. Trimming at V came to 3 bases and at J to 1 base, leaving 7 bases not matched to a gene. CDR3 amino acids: CASSLGAGLGTDTQYF. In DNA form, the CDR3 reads TGTGCCAGCAGTTTGGGAGCGGGGTTAGGCACAGATACGCAGTATTTT.

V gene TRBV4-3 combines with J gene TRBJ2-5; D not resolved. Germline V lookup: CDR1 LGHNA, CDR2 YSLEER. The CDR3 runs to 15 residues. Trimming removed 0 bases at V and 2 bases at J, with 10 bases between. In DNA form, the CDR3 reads TGCGCCAGCAGCCAAGAATATGGCCATCAAGAGACCCAGTACTTC. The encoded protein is CASSQEYGHQETQYF.

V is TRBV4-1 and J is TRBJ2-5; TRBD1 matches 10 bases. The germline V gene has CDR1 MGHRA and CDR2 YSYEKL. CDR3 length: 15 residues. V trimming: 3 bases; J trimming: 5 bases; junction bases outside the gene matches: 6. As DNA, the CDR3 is TGCGCCAGCAGCCAGGAACCGGGACAGGGGGAGACCCAGTACTTC. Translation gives CASSQEPGQGETQYF.

CDR3 loop: CASSLLAGLGTGELFF. CDR3 bases: TGTGCCAGCAGCTTGCTAGCGGGGCTAGGGACCGGGGAGCTGTTTTTT. The chain employs TRBV5-6 and TRBJ2-2, with 9 bases that match TRBD2. Trimming at V came to 1 base and at J to 5 bases, leaving 6 bases not matched to a gene. CDR3 length: 16 residues. The germline CDR1 and CDR2 sequences are SGHDT and YYEEEE.

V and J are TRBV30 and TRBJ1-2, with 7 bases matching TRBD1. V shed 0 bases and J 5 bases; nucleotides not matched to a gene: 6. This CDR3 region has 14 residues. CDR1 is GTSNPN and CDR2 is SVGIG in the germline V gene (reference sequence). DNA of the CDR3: TGTGCCTGGAGTGTACCCGGACAGGAGTATGGCTACACCTTC. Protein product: CAWSVPGQEYGYTF.

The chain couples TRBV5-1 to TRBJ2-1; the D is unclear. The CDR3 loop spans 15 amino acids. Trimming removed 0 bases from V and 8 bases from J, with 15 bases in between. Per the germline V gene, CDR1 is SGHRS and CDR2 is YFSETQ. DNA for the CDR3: TGCGCCAGCAGCTTGGAAGGTGACCCCGGGTATGAGCAGTTCTTC. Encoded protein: CASSLEGDPGYEQFF.

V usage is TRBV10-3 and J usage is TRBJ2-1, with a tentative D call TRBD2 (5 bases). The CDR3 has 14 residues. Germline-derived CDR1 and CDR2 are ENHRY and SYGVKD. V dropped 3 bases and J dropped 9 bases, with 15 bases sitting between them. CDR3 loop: CAISEGGVGSEQFF. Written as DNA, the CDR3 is TGTGCCATCAGTGAAGGCGGAGTAGGGAGTGAGCAGTTCTTC.

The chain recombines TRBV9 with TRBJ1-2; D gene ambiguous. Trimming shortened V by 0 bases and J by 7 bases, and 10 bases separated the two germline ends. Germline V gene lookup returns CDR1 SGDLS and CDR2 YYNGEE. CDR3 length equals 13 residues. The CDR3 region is CASSVVGESGYTF. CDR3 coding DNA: TGTGCCAGCAGCGTAGTTGGAGAGTCTGGCTACACCTTC.

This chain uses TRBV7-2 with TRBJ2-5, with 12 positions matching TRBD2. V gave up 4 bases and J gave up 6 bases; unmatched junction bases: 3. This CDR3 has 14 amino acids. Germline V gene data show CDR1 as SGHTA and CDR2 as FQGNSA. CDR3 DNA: TGTGCCAGCAGCTCGACTAGCGGGGGACAGACCCAGTACTTC. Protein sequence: CASSSTSGGQTQYF.

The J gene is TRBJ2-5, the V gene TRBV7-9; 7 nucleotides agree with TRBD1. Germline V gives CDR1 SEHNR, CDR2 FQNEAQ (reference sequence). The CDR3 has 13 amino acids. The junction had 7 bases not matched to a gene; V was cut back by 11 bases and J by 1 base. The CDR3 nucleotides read TGTGCCCTCTCGACAGGGATCCAAGAGACCCAGTACTTC. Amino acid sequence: CALSTGIQETQYF. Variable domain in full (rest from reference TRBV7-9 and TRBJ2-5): DTGVSQNPRHKITKRGQNVTFRCDPISEHNRLYWYRQTLGQGPEFLTYFQNEAQLEKSRLLSDRFSAERPKGSFSTLEIQRTEQGDSAMYLCALSTGIQETQYFGPGTRLLVL.

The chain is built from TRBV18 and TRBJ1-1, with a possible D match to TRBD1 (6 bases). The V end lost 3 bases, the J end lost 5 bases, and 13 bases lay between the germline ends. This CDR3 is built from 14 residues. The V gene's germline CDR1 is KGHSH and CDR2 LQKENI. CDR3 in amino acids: CASSPITGTTEAFF. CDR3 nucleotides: TGTGCCAGCTCACCCATAACAGGGACGACTGAAGCTTTCTTT.

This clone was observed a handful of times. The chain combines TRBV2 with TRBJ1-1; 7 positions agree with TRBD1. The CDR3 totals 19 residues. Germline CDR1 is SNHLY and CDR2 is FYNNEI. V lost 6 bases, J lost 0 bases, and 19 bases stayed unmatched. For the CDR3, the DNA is TGTGCCAGCAGGAAGGGCCAGGGGGTCCCTTCCTTCATGAACACTGAAGCTTTCTTT. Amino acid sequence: CASRKGQGVPSFMNTEAFF.

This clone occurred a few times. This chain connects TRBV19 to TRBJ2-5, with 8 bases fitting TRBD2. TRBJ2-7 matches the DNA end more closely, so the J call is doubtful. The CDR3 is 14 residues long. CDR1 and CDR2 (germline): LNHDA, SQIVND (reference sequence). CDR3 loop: CASSMSGGAYEQYF. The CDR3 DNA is TGTGCCAGTAGTATGTCGGGGGGGGCCTACGAGCAGTACTTC.

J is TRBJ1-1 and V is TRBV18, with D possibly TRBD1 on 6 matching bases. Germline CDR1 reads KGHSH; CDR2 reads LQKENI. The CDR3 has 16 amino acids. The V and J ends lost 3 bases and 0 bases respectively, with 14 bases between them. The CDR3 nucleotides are TGTGCCAGCTCACCCAATAAGGGGGGGTTGAACACTGAAGCTTTCTTT. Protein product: CASSPNKGGLNTEAFF.

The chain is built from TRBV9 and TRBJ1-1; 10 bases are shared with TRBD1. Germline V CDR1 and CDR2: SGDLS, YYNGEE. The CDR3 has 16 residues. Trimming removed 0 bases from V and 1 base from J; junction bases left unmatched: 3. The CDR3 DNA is TGTGCCAGCAGCGTAGGACAGGGGGCGGGGAACACTGAAGCTTTCTTT. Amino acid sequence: CASSVGQGAGNTEAFF.

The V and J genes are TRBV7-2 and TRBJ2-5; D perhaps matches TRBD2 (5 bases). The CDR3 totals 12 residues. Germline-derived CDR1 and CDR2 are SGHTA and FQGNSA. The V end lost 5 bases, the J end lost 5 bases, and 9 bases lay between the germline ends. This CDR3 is CASSVRGETQYF. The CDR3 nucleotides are TGTGCCAGCAGCGTCCGAGGGGAGACCCAGTACTTC.

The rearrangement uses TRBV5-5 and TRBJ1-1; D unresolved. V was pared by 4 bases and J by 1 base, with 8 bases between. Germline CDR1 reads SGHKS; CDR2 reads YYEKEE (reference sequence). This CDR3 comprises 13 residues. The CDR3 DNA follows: TGTGCCAGCAGCCCTCACTGGAACACTGAAGCTTTCTTT. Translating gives CASSPHWNTEAFF.